A selection of T cell receptor beta chains follows, all from one sample in a study of cytotoxic CD8 clonotypes in ibrutinib-treated CLL. Only in-frame clones appear in the TCRdb table, and some are missing; sequencing was by immunoSEQ multiplex PCR. The table has under 150,000 clones, around 84% seen once. The sample was PBMCs, taken after 24 months of ibrutinib treatment. These receptors came from a human donor with chronic lymphocytic leukemia. Both conserved end residues are part of each CDR3. Fields, in order: J gene, D gene, clone size, V gene, CDR3 protein, CDR3 DNA. A D gene is named only where the DNA matches it firmly. A row's size may be missing; if present it is once, few, many or a size class.

TRBJ1-5 | . | . | TRBV30 | CAWSVGGFGNQPQHF | TGTGCCTGGAGTGTAGGGGGATTCGGCAATCAGCCCCAGCATTTT
TRBJ1-2 | . | . | TRBV27 | CASTTGGFDYTF | TGTGCCAGCACCACCGGCGGGTTCGACTACACCTTC
TRBJ1-2 | TRBD1 | once | TRBV6-5 | CASSYRGQAYGYTF | TGTGCCAGCAGTTACCGGGGACAGGCCTATGGCTACACCTTC
TRBJ2-1 | . | . | TRBV11-2 | CASSLDRGSYNEQFF | TGTGCCAGCAGCTTAGACAGGGGCTCCTACAATGAGCAGTTCTTC
TRBJ2-3 | . | . | TRBV6-1 | CASSEGSIGGTDTQYF | TGTGCCAGCAGTGAAGGGTCAATCGGGGGCACAGATACGCAGTATTTT
TRBJ2-7 | . | . | TRBV28 | CASSGEIPYEQYF | TGTGCCAGCAGCGGGGAAATTCCCTACGAGCAGTACTTC
TRBJ2-1 | TRBD1 | few | TRBV9 | CASSSQGQGYNEQFF | TGTGCCAGCAGCTCCCAGGGACAGGGGTACAATGAGCAGTTCTTC
TRBJ1-4 | . | . | TRBV2 | CASRASGGPNEKLFF | TGTGCCAGCAGGGCCTCGGGAGGTCCAAATGAAAAACTGTTTTTT
TRBJ2-7 | TRBD1 | . | TRBV27 | CASSLIGQGQEQYF | TGTGCCAGCAGTTTAATCGGACAGGGTCAAGAGCAGTACTTC
TRBJ2-7 | . | . | TRBV28 | CAIRGGSSYEQYF | TGTGCCATCCGTGGCGGCAGCTCCTACGAGCAGTACTTC
TRBJ2-7 | . | . | TRBV30 | CAWRRRLGSYEQYF | TGTGCCTGGAGGCGAAGATTGGGATCCTACGAGCAGTACTTC
TRBJ2-5 | TRBD2 | . | TRBV5-1 | CASSLMGPGGAEETQYF | TGCGCCAGCAGCTTGATGGGCCCCGGGGGGGCGGAGGAGACCCAGTACTTC
TRBJ1-5 | TRBD1 | once | TRBV18 | CASSPPHRGDQPQHF | TGTGCCAGCTCACCGCCCCACAGGGGCGATCAGCCCCAGCATTTT
TRBJ1-2 | . | once | TRBV19 | CASSILDGVRGYTF | TGTGCCAGTAGTATATTGGACGGGGTGCGAGGCTACACCTTC
TRBJ2-7 | . | . | TRBV7-3 | CASSFQGTEQYF | TGTGCCAGCAGCTTTCAGGGAACCGAGCAGTACTTC
TRBJ1-5 | . | . | TRBV4-1 | CASSQAAGLGQPQHF | TGCGCCAGCAGCCAAGCGGCAGGGCTTGGCCAGCCCCAGCATTTT
TRBJ1-1 | . | . | TRBV5-1 | CASSLNPFGGLLNTEAFF | TGCGCCAGCAGCTTGAATCCATTTGGTGGACTGTTGAACACTGAAGCTTTCTTT
TRBJ1-2 | . | . | TRBV19 | CASTPPGGNYGYTF | TGTGCCAGTACCCCTCCGGGGGGTAACTATGGCTACACCTTC
TRBJ2-3 | . | . | TRBV9 | CASSVRLVDTQYF | TGTGCCAGCAGCGTAAGATTAGTGGATACGCAGTATTTT
TRBJ2-5 | . | . | TRBV2 | CASSEDSGQETQYF | TGTGCCAGCAGTGAAGATTCAGGACAAGAGACCCAGTACTTC
TRBJ1-6 | . | few | TRBV6-1 | CASSEARGSPLHF | TGTGCCAGCAGTGAAGCGCGGGGTTCACCCCTCCACTTT
TRBJ2-3 | TRBD2 | many | TRBV6-1 | CASSDTSGADTQYF | TGTGCCAGCAGTGATACTAGCGGGGCAGATACGCAGTATTTT
TRBJ2-1 | TRBD1 | . | TRBV19 | CASSSTGGLYNEQFF | TGTGCCAGTAGTTCAACAGGGGGGTTATACAATGAGCAGTTCTTC
TRBJ1-6 | TRBD1 | . | TRBV19 | CASRDSVVPLHF | TGTGCCAGTCGGGACAGCGTAGTTCCCCTCCACTTT
TRBJ1-2 | TRBD1 | few | TRBV7-9 | CASSGQGHYGYTF | TGTGCCAGCAGCGGACAGGGACACTATGGCTACACCTTC
TRBJ1-1 | . | . | TRBV7-2 | CASSLDVQVNTEAFF | TGTGCCAGCAGCTTAGACGTACAGGTGAACACTGAAGCTTTCTTT
TRBJ1-1 | . | once | TRBV19 | CASLGPTVNTEAFF | TGTGCCAGTTTAGGGCCGACAGTGAACACTGAAGCTTTCTTT
TRBJ1-6 | TRBD1 | . | TRBV5-6 | CASSFAQWTGSSYNSPLHF | TGTGCCAGCAGCTTTGCCCAATGGACAGGTAGCTCCTATAATTCACCCCTCCACTTT
TRBJ2-7 | . | . | TRBV7-6 | CASSLATGIGEQYF | TGTGCCAGCAGCTTAGCGACGGGAATTGGCGAGCAGTACTTC
TRBJ2-1 | . | once | TRBV27 | CASSSPTLVANEQFF | TGTGCCAGCAGTTCACCAACCCTGGTCGCCAATGAGCAGTTCTTC
TRBJ1-1 | . | once | TRBV29-1 | CSVARARGAFF | TGCAGCGTTGCTAGGGCCCGTGGGGCTTTCTTT
TRBJ1-1 | . | few | TRBV7-9 | CASTSLRTQRNTEAFF | TGTGCCAGCACCAGCTTGCGGACACAAAGGAACACTGAAGCTTTCTTT
TRBJ1-4 | . | . | TRBV30 | CAWSPAARDEKLFF | TGTGCCTGGAGTCCCGCGGCCCGGGATGAAAAACTGTTTTTT
TRBJ2-3 | TRBD2 | . | TRBV7-2 | CASSPPSGGTDTQYF | TGTGCCAGCAGCCCGCCTAGCGGGGGGACAGATACGCAGTATTTT
TRBJ1-5 | . | . | TRBV4-1 | CASSQDPGRGFTPQHF | TGCGCCAGCAGCCAAGATCCAGGGCGAGGGTTTACGCCCCAGCATTTT
TRBJ1-4 | . | . | TRBV30 | CAWRPGKIANEKLFF | TGTGCCTGGAGGCCGGGGAAGATAGCTAATGAAAAACTGTTTTTT
TRBJ1-1 | . | . | TRBV5-1 | CASSLGGELTEAFF | TGCGCCAGCAGCTTGGGGGGGGAGCTCACTGAAGCTTTCTTT
TRBJ2-3 | . | . | TRBV2 | CASSYISTDTQYF | TGTGCCAGCAGTTACATTAGCACAGATACGCAGTATTTT
TRBJ2-3 | . | . | TRBV9 | CASSVASSWQITDTQYF | TGTGCCAGCAGCGTAGCTTCCTCGTGGCAGATCACAGATACGCAGTATTTT
TRBJ2-5 | TRBD2 | . | TRBV5-4 | CASSLATSGQETQYF | TGTGCCAGCAGCTTGGCAACTAGCGGGCAAGAGACCCAGTACTTC
TRBJ1-2 | TRBD1 | . | TRBV19 | CATSRGTLYGYTF | TGTGCCACGTCCAGGGGGACCCTCTATGGCTACACCTTC
TRBJ1-1 | . | once | TRBV14 | CASSQAPGRAFF | TGTGCCAGCAGCCAAGCCCCCGGTCGAGCTTTCTTT
TRBJ1-3 | . | once | TRBV28 | CASSSGSEISGNTIYF | TGTGCCAGCAGTTCCGGAAGCGAAATATCTGGAAACACCATATATTTT
TRBJ2-1 | TRBD2 | . | TRBV7-2 | CASSLLGLAGGYDNEQFF | TGTGCCAGCAGCTTACTGGGACTAGCGGGGGGGTACGACAATGAGCAGTTCTTC
TRBJ1-1 | . | . | TRBV2 | CASSFSGVGTEAFF | TGTGCCAGCAGTTTCTCAGGGGTGGGGACTGAAGCTTTCTTT
TRBJ2-1 | . | . | TRBV18 | CASSTGRGSGEQFF | TGTGCCAGCTCTACGGGGAGGGGGAGTGGTGAGCAGTTCTTC
TRBJ1-2 | TRBD1 | . | TRBV30 | CAWLGQGKEVGYTF | TGTGCCTGGTTAGGACAGGGGAAAGAAGTCGGCTACACCTTC
TRBJ1-1 | . | . | TRBV4-1 | CASSQARVGDTEAFF | TGCGCCAGCAGCCAAGCTAGGGTGGGGGACACTGAAGCTTTCTTT
TRBJ1-2 | . | . | TRBV29-1 | CSVLGADYLRGYTF | TGCAGCGTTCTTGGGGCAGACTACTTAAGAGGCTACACCTTC
TRBJ1-5 | TRBD1 | . | TRBV18 | CASASQGGQPQHF | TGTGCCAGCGCATCCCAGGGGGGTCAGCCCCAGCATTTT